These 4 T cell receptor beta chains originate from one sample sequenced in a study of tumour-infiltrating T cells in Burkitt lymphoma. Clones were sequenced by immunoSEQ multiplex PCR, and TCRdb holds only the in-frame ones, with some missing. Of around 50,000 clones listed, less than 40% are singletons. Material for sequencing was tumor tissue. These receptors came from a human donor with Burkitt lymphoma.

This clone was detected only a few times. The rearrangement uses TRBV5-6 and TRBJ1-5, with unresolved D. Germline V gives CDR1 SGHDT, CDR2 YYEEEE. CDR3 length: 18 residues. V was shortened by 0 bases and J by 5 bases, with 21 bases between the two germline ends. CDR3 DNA: TGTGCCAGCAGCTTGGACCTACCCGGGTTTGGTCCCGATCAGCCCCAGCATTTT. Protein: CASSLDLPGFGPDQPQHF.

Only a few counts were recorded for this clone. The V call is TRBV18, the J call TRBJ2-1; D is possibly TRBD2 (5 bases). Deletions cut 6 bases from V and 6 bases from J, with 15 bases between. This CDR3 is built from 14 residues. Germline assignment: CDR1 KGHSH and CDR2 LQKENI. The DNA for the CDR3 is TGTGCCAGCTCCCCTCCTACGGGGTTCAATGAGCAGTTCTTC. Amino acid sequence: CASSPPTGFNEQFF.

The chain employs TRBV27 and TRBJ2-7; 9 nucleotides match TRBD1. CDR3 length: 12 residues. Looked up from germline, CDR1 is MNHEY and CDR2 is SMNVEV (reference sequence). V lost 8 bases to trimming and J lost 12 bases; unmatched junction nucleotides: 11. The CDR3 coding sequence is TGTGCCAGCGGACCGACCGGGACAGGGCTGTACTTC. It translates to CASGPTGTGLYF.

The rearrangement uses TRBV4-2 and TRBJ2-7; possible D gene TRBD1, 5 bases. Germline CDR1 LGHNA, CDR2 YNFKEQ. The V end lost 0 bases, the J end lost 7 bases, and 10 bases lay between the germline ends. The CDR3 consists of 13 residues. The CDR3 is CASSQEVDREQYF. The CDR3 nucleotides read TGTGCCAGCAGCCAAGAGGTCGACAGAGAGCAGTACTTC.